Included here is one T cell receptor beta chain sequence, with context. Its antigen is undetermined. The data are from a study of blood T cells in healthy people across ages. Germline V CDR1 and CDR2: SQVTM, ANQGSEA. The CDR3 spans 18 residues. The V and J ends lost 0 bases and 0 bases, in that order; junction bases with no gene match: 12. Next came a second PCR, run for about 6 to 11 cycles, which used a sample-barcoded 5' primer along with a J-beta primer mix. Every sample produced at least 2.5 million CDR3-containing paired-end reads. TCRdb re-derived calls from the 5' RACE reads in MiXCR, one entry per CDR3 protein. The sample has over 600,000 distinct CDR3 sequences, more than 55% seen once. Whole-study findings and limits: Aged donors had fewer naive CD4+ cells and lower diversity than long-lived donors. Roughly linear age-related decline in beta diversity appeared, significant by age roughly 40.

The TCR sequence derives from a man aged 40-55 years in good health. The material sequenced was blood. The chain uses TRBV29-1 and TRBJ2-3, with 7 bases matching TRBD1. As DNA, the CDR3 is TGCAGCGTTGAAGATAGGGGACAGCCTGCTACTAGCACAGATACGCAGTATTTT. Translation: CSVEDRGQPATSTDTQYF.